This T cell receptor beta chain was recovered during a study of blood T cell repertoires in COVID-19. Study details: PBMCs, B-cell-depleted T cells, or T cells provided the cDNA or gDNA that made up the material.

The V end was cut by 5 bases, the J end by 6 bases, with 16 bases between. Germline V gives CDR1 MDHEN, CDR2 SYDVKM. The length of the CDR3 is 14 residues. Enrollees, 18 to 89 years old, lived in fewer than 25 US areas. Clinical histories supplied by participants themselves formed the basis of cohort assignment. TCRdb keeps only in-frame clones here, not all; method: immunoSEQ multiplex PCR. The sample comprises about 50,000 clones, approximately 78% of which are singletons, and 5.8% rests with the top ten. The receptor comes from a woman aged 50 to 60 with acute COVID-19. This chain uses TRBV28 with TRBJ1-2, with D possibly matching TRBD1 (5 bases). The material sequenced was PBMCs or T cells enriched from blood (not recorded which). The CDR3 loop is CASSAALGRDGYTF. CDR3 bases: TGTGCCAGCAGTGCCGCCTTGGGCAGGGATGGCTACACCTTC.